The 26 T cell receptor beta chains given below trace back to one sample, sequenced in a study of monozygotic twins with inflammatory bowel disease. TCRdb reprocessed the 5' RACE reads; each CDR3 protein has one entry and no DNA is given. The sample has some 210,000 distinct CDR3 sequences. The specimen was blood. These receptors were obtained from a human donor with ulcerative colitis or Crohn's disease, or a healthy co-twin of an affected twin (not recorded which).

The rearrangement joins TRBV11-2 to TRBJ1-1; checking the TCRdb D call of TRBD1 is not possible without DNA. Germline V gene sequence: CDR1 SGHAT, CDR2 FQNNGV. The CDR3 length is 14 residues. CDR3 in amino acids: CASSFLNRATEAFF.

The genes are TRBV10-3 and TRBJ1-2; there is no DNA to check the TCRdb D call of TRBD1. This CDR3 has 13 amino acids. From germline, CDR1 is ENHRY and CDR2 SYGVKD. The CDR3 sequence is CAISGREDYGYTF.

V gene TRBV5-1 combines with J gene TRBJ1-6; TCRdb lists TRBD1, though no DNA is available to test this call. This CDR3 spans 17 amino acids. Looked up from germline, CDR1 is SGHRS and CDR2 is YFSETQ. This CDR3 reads CASSLEGQGLGNSPLHF.

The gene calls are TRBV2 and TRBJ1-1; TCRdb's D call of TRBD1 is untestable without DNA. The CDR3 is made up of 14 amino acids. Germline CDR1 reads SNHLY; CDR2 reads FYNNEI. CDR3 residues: CASRGRGVNTEAFF.

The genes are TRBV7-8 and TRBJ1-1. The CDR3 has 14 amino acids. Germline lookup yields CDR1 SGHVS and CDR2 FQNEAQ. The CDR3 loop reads CASSLGEWNTEAFF.

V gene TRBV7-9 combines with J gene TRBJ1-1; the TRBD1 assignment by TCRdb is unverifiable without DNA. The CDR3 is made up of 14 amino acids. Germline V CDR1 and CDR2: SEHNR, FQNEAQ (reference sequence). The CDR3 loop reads CASSLKGGEFGAFF.

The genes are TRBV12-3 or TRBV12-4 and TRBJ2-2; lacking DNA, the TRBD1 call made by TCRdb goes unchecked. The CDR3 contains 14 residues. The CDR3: CASSITQGTGELFF.

CDR3 loop: CASSLVGIVDSSYEQYF. This chain connects TRBV5-6 to TRBJ2-7. This CDR3 spans 17 amino acids. The germline CDR1 and CDR2 sequences are SGHDT and YYEEEE.

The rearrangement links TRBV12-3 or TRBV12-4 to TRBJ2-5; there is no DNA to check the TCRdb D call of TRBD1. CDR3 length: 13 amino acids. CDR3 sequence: CASSWTLEETQYF.

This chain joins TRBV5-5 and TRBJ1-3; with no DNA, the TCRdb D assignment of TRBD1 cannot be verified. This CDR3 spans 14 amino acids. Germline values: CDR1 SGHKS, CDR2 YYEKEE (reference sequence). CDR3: CASSWTGTGNTIYF.

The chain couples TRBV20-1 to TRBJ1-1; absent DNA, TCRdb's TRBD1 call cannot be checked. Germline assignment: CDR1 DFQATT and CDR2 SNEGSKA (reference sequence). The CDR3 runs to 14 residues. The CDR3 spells CSAREGEPNTEAFF.

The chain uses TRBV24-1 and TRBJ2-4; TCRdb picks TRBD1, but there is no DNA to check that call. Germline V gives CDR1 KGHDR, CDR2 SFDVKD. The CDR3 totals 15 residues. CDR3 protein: CATSDPGQGVYIQYF.

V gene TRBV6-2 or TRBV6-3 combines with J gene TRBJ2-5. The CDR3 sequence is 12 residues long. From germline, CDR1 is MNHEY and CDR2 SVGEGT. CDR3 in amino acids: CASSYSSETQYF.

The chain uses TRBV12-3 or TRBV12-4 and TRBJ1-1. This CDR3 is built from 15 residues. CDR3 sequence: CASSFGGSLNTEAFF.

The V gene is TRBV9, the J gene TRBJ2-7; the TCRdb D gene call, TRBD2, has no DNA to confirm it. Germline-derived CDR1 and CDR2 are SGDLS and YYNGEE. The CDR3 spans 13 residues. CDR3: CASSVSATGEQYF.

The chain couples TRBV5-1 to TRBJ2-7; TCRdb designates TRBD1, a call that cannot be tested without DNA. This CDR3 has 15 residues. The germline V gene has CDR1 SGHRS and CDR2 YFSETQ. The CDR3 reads CASSSSGQSSYEQYF. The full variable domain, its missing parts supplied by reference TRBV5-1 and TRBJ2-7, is KAGVTQTPRYLIKTRGQQVTLSCSPISGHRSVSWYQQTPGQGLQFLFEYFSETQRNKGNFPGRFSGRQFSNSRSEMNVSTLELGDSALYLCASSSSGQSSYEQYFGPGTRLTVT.

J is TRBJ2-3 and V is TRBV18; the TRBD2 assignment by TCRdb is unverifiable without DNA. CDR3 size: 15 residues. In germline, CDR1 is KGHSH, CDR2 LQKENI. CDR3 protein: CASSPPASGVHTQYF. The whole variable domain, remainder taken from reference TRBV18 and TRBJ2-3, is NAGVMQNPRHLVRRRGQEARLRCSPMKGHSHVYWYRQLPEEGLKFMVYLQKENIIDESGMPKERFSAEFPKEGPSILRIQQVVRGDSAAYFCASSPPASGVHTQYFGPGTRLTVL.

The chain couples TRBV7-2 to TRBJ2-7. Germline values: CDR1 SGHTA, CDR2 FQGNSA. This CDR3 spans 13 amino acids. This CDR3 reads CASSLVTGYEQYF.

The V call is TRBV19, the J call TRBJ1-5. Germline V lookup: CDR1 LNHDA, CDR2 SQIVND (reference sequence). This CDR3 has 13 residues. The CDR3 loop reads CASSIRENQPQHF.

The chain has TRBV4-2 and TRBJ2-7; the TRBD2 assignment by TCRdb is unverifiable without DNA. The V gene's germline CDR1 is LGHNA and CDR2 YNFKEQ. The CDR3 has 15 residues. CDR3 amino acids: CASSQDVGGGAEQYF.

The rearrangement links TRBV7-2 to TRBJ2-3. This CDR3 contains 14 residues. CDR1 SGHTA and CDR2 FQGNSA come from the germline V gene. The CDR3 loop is CASSFSDRTDTQYF.

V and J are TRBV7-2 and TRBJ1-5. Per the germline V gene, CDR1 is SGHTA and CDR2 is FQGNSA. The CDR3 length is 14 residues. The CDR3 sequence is CASSPLPGNQPQHF.

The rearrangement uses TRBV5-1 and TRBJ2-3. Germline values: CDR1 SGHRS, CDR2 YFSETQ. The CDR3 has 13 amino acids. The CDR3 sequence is CASMRSSTDTQYF. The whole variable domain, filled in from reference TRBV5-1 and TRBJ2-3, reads KAGVTQTPRYLIKTRGQQVTLSCSPISGHRSVSWYQQTPGQGLQFLFEYFSETQRNKGNFPGRFSGRQFSNSRSEMNVSTLELGDSALYLCASMRSSTDTQYFGPGTRLTVL.

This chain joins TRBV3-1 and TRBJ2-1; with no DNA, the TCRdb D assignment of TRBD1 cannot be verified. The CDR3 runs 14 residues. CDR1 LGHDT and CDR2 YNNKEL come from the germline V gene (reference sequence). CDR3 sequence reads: CASSSGLGRNEQFF.

CDR3 region: CASSQDKGYGANVLTF. This chain links TRBV14 with TRBJ2-6. From germline, CDR1 is SGHDN and CDR2 FVKESK. The CDR3 runs to 16 residues.

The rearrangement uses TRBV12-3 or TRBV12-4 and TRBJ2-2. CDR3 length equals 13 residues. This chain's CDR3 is CASSLLNTGELFF.